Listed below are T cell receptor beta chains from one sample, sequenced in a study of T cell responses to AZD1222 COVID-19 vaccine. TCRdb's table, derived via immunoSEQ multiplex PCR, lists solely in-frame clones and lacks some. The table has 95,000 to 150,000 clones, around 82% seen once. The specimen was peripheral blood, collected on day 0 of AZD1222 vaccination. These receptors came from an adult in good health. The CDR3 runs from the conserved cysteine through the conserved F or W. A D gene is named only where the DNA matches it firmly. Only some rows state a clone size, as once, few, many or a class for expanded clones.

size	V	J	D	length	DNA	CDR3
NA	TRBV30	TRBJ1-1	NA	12	TGTGCCTGGGGCTCGGGGAACACTGAAGCTTTCTTT	CAWGSGNTEAFF
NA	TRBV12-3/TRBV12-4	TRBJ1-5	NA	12	TGTGCCATCCGGACGAGCAATCAGCCCCAGCATTTT	CAIRTSNQPQHF
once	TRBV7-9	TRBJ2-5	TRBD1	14	TGTGCCAGCAGCTTCGGACAGGGTAAAGAGACCCAGTACTTC	CASSFGQGKETQYF
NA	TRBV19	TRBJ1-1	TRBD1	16	TGTGCCAGTAGTATGGTACGACAGGGGGCTTACACTGAAGCTTTCTTT	CASSMVRQGAYTEAFF
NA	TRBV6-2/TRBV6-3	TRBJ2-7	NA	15	TGTGCCAGCAGTTCTTGGACACCACTACAATACGAGCAGTACTTC	CASSSWTPLQYEQYF
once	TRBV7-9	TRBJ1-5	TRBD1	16	TGTGCCAGCAGCCCTGGGACAGGGGATGAGGATCAGCCCCAGCATTTT	CASSPGTGDEDQPQHF
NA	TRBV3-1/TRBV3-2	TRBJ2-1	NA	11	TGTGCCAGCAGCCGCTGGAGCGATCAGTTCTTC	CASSRWSDQFF
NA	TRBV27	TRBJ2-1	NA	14	TGTGCCAGCAGTTTCCAGGGGCTGTGGAATGAGCAGTTCTTC	CASSFQGLWNEQFF
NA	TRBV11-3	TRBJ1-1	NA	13	TGTGCCAGCAGCCTTAACAGGAACACTGAAGCTTTCTTT	CASSLNRNTEAFF
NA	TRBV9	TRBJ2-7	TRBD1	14	TGTGCCAGCAGCATCCGAACATCAGGGGGCGAGCAGTACTTC	CASSIRTSGGEQYF
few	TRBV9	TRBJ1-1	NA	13	TGTGCCAGCGGCCTTACAGACGGCACTGAAGCTTTCTTT	CASGLTDGTEAFF
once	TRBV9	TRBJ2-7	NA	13	TGTGCCAGCAGCGTCGGCACCTCCTACGAGCAGTACTTC	CASSVGTSYEQYF
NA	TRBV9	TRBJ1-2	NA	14	TGTGCCAGCAGCTCAGAGGGTAGGGGGGATGGCTACACCTTC	CASSSEGRGDGYTF
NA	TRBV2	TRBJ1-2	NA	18	TGTGCCAGCAGCGAAACACGGGGAGGCACCCTTACTAACTATGGCTACACCTTC	CASSETRGGTLTNYGYTF
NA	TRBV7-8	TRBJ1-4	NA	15	TGTGCCAGCAGCTTAGCGCCTAGGAGCAATGAAAAACTGTTTTTT	CASSLAPRSNEKLFF
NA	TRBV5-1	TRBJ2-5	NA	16	TGCGCCAGCAGCCTGGGACCAGGGTTCGGCAAAGAGACCCAGTACTTC	CASSLGPGFGKETQYF
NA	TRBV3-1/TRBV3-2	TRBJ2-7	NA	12	TGTGCCAGCAGCCGAATTGGGGGTGAGCAGTACTTC	CASSRIGGEQYF
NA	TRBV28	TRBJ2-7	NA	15	TGTGCCAGCAGGGCACCCGGTGGCGATGGGGGCGAGCAGTACTTC	CASRAPGGDGGEQYF
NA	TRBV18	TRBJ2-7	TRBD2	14	TGTGCCAGCTCACCCCTCGGGGGGGCCTACGAGCAGTACTTC	CASSPLGGAYEQYF
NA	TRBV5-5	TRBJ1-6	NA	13	TGTGCCAGCAGCTTGTCGCTAAATTCACCCCTCCACTTT	CASSLSLNSPLHF
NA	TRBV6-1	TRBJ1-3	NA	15	TGTGCCAGCAGTGAACCGGGACCGGGAGGAAACACCATATATTTT	CASSEPGPGGNTIYF
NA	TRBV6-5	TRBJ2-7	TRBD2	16	TGTGCCAGCAGTTACTCCCTAGCGGGTGTAGATCGCGAGCAGTACTTC	CASSYSLAGVDREQYF
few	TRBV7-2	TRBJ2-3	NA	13	TGTGCCAGCAGCTCTACATGGGGAGATACGCAGTATTTT	CASSSTWGDTQYF
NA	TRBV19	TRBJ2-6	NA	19	TGTGCCAGTAGTATAGAGGGTTGGTCAGGCCGCTCTGGGGCCAACGTCCTGACTTTC	CASSIEGWSGRSGANVLTF
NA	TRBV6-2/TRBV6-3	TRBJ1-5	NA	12	TGTGCCAGCAGTTACTCGGGGGGCGCCCAGCATTTT	CASSYSGGAQHF
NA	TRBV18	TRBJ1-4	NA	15	TGTGCCAGCTCACCCCCGTCGGGGGACGTGGTAAAACTGTTTTTT	CASSPPSGDVVKLFF
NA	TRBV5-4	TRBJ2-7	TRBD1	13	TGTGCCAGCAACATAGACAGGGCCTACGAGCAGTACTTC	CASNIDRAYEQYF
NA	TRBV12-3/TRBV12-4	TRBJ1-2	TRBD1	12	TGTGCCAGCAACAGGGGGGACTATGGCTACACCTTC	CASNRGDYGYTF
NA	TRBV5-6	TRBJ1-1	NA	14	TGTGCCAGCAGGGAGGGATTTGGGGGGACTGAAGCTTTCTTT	CASREGFGGTEAFF
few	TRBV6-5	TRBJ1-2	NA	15	TGTGCCACCTTCAGATTGGCGCAGGGATCGAATGGCTACACCTTC	CATFRLAQGSNGYTF
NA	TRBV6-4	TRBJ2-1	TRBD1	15	TGTGCCAGCAGTGACGGGGGACAGGCCTTCAATGAGCAGTTCTTC	CASSDGGQAFNEQFF
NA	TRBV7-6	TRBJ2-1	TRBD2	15	TGTGCCAGCAGCTACAGCGGGGGCCAATACAATGAGCAGTTCTTC	CASSYSGGQYNEQFF
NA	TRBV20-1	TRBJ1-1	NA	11	TGCAGTGCTAGAGGGGGGCGTGAAGCTTTCTTT	CSARGGREAFF
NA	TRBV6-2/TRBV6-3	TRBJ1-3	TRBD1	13	TGTGCCAGCAGTGGACAGGGCCGAAACACCATATATTTT	CASSGQGRNTIYF
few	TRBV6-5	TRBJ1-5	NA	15	TGTGCCAGCAGTCCGGAGCCGATGAGCAATCAGCCCCAGCATTTT	CASSPEPMSNQPQHF
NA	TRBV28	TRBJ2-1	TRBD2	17	TGTGCCAGCAGTTTTTTTATTGTAGCGGGGGGGCTACGTGAGCAGTTCTTC	CASSFFIVAGGLREQFF
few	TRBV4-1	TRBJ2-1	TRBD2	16	TGCGCCAGCAGCCAAGGGGGAGGGGCGGGTTACAATGAGCAGTTCTTC	CASSQGGGAGYNEQFF
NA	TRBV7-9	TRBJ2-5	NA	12	TGTGCCAGCAGCTTGCAGCGGGAGACCCAGTACTTC	CASSLQRETQYF
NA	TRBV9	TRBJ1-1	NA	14	TGTGCCAGCAGCGCCAATTGGGGTAACACTGAAGCTTTCTTT	CASSANWGNTEAFF
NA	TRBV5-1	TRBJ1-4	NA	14	TGCGCCAGCAGCTTGGGCAGTCAAAATGAAAAACTGTTTTTT	CASSLGSQNEKLFF
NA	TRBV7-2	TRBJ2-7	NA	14	TGTGCCAGCAGCTTCCGCCAGATTACCTACGAGCAGTACTTC	CASSFRQITYEQYF
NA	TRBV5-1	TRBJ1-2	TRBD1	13	TGCGCCAGCAGACCGGACAGGGGCTATGGCTACACCTTC	CASRPDRGYGYTF
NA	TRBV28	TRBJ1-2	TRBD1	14	TGTGCCAGCAGTTTGGGGGACAGGATCTATGGCTACACCTTC	CASSLGDRIYGYTF
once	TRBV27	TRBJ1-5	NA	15	TGTGCCAGCAGCCCGGTCCAGTATAGCAATCAGCCCCAGCATTTT	CASSPVQYSNQPQHF
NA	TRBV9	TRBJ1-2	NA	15	TGTGCCAGCAGCGTAGGCGTCACAACGAGTTATGGCTACACCTTC	CASSVGVTTSYGYTF
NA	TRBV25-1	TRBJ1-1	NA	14	TGTGCCAGCAGTGGAGGCGGCAGTGGGACTGAAGCTTTCTTT	CASSGGGSGTEAFF
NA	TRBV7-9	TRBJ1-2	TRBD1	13	TGTGCCAGCAGCTTAGTGACAGGGTATGGCTACACCTTC	CASSLVTGYGYTF
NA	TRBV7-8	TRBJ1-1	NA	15	TGTGCCAGCAGCTATAAAAGACATATGAACACTGAAGCTTTCTTT	CASSYKRHMNTEAFF
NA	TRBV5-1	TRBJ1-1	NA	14	TGCGCCAGCAGCCAAGACAGAACGGTGAGTGCAGCTTTCTTT	CASSQDRTVSAAFF
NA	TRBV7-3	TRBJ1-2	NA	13	TGTGCCAGCAGCTTAATAAATGGGTTCGGCTACACCTTC	CASSLINGFGYTF
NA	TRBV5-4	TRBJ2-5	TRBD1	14	TGTGCCAGCAGCGCCGGACAGGGGGCAGAGACCCAGTACTTC	CASSAGQGAETQYF
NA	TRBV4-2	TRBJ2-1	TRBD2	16	TGTGCCAGCAGCCAGAGCGGGGTTGGCGGTACCAATGAGCAGTTCTTC	CASSQSGVGGTNEQFF
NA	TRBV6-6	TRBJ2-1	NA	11	TGTGCCAGCAGTTCCAGAGTTGAGCAGTTCTTC	CASSSRVEQFF
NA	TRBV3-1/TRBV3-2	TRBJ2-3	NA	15	TGTGCCAGCAGCCTCCTGGGGACTAGCACAGATACGCAGTATTTT	CASSLLGTSTDTQYF
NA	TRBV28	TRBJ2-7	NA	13	TGTGCCAGCAGTTTTATGGGTTTTAAAGAGCAGTACTTC	CASSFMGFKEQYF
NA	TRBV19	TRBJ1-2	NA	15	TGTGCCGTCCTGGACCCAGGGCGCGCCAACTATGGCTACACCTTC	CAVLDPGRANYGYTF
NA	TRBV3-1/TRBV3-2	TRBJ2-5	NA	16	TGTGCCAGCAGCCAAGATCTTAGGAGCGGACAAGAGACCCAGTACTTC	CASSQDLRSGQETQYF
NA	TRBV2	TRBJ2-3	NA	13	TGTGCCAGCAGTGACAGGGTTACAGATACGCAGTATTTT	CASSDRVTDTQYF
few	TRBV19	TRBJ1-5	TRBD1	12	TGTGCCAGTAACACAGGGGGCCAGCCCCAGCATTTT	CASNTGGQPQHF
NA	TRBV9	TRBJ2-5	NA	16	TGTGCCAGCAGCCCAGCATCGGACACGTCGTGGGAGACCCAGTACTTC	CASSPASDTSWETQYF